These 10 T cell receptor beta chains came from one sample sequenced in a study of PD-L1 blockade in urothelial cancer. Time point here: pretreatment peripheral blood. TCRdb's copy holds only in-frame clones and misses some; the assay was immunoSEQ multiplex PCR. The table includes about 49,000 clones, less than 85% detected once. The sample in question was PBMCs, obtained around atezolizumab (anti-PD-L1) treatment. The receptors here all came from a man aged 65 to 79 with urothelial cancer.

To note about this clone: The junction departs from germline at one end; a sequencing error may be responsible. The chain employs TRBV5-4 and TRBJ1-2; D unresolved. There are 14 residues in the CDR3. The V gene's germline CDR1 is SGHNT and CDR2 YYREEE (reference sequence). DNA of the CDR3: TGTGCCAGCAGCTTGGAGGCCGCCGAGGGTTTTATTCGCTTC. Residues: CASSLEAAEGFIRF. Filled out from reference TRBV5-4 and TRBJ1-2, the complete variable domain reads ETGVTQSPTHLIKTRGQQVTLRCSSQSGHNTVSWYQQALGQGPQFIFQYYREEENGRGNFPPRFSGLQFPNYSSELNVNALELDDSALYLCASSLEAAEGFIRFGSGTRLTVV.

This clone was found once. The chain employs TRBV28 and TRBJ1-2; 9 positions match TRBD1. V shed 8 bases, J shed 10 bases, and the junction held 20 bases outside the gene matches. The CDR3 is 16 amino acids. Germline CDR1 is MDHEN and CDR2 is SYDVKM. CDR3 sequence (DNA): TGTGCCAGCCTGAAAGCAACTTTGGGGGACAGGGTGAACTACACCTTC. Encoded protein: CASLKATLGDRVNYTF.

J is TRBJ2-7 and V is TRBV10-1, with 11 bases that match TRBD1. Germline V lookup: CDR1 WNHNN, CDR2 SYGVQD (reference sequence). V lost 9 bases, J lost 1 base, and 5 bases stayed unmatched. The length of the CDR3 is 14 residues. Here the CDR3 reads CASSGTGGSYEQYF. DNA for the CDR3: TGCGCCAGTTCCGGGACAGGGGGTTCCTACGAGCAGTACTTC.

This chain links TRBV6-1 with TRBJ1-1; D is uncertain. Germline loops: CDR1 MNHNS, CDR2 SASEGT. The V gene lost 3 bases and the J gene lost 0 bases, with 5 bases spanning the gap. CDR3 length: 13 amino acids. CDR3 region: CASSDHLNTEAFF. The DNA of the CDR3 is TGTGCCAGCAGTGATCACTTGAACACTGAAGCTTTCTTT.

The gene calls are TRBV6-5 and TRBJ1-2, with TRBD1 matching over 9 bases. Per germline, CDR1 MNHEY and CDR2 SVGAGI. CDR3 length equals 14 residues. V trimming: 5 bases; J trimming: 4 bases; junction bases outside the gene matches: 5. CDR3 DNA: TGTGCCAGCAGTGGGACAGGGATGCGCTATGGCTACACCTTC. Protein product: CASSGTGMRYGYTF.

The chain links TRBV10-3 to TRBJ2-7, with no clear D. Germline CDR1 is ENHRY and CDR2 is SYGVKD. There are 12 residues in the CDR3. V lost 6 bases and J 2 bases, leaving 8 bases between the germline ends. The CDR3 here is CAIRENTYEQYF. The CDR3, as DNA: TGTGCCATCAGGGAGAACACCTACGAGCAGTACTTC.

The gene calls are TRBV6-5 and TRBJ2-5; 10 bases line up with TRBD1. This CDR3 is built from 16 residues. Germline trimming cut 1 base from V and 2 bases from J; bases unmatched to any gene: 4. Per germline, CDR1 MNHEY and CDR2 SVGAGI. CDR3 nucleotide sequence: TGTGCCAGCAGTTACTTGGACAGGGGGAGGCAAGAGACCCAGTACTTC. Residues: CASSYLDRGRQETQYF.

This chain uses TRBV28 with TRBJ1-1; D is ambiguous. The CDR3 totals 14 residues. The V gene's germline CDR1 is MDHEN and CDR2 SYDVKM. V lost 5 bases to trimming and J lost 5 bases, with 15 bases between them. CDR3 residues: CASSPPPSGTEAFF. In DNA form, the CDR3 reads TGTGCCAGCAGTCCCCCCCCCTCCGGGACTGAAGCTTTCTTT.

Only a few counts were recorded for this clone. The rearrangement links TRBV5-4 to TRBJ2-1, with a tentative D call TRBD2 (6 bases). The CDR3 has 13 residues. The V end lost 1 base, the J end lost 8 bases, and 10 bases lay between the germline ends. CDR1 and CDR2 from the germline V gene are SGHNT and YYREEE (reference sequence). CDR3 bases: TGTGCCAGCAGCTTGCGGGAGCGGGATGAGCAGTTCTTC. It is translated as CASSLRERDEQFF.

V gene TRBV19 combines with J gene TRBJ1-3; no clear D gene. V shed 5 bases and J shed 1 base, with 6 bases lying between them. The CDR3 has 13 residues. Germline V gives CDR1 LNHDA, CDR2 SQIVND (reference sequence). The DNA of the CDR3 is TGTGCCAGTAGTTGGCTGTCTGGAAACACCATATATTTT. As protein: CASSWLSGNTIYF. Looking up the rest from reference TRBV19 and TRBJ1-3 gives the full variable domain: DGGITQSPKYLFRKEGQNVTLSCEQNLNHDAMYWYRQDPGQGLRLIYYSQIVNDFQKGDIAEGYSVSREKKESFPLTVTSAQKNPTAFYLCASSWLSGNTIYFGEGSWLTVV.